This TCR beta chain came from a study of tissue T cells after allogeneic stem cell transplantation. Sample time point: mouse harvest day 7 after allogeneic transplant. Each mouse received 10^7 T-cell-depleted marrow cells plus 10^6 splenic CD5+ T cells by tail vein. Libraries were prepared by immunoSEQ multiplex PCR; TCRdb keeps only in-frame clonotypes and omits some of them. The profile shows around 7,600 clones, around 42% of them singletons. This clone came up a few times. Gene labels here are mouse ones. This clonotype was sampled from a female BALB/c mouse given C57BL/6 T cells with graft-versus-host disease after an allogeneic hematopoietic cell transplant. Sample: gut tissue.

The CDR3 bases that were read are TGTGCAAGCAGCTTAGTTGGGGGCGGAGAACAGTAC. It encodes CASSLVGGGEQY. From start to end, the CDR3 is CASSLVGGGEQYF. The rearrangement joins TRBV16 to TRBJ2-7; D may match TRBD1 or TRBD2 (6 bases each). The read is 1 residue too short to cover the CDR3 end, so that end is filled in from the germline J gene. The germline CDR1 and CDR2 sequences are SGHSA and FRNQAP. V dropped 1 base and J dropped 7 bases, with 11 bases sitting between them. This CDR3 region has 13 residues.